This TCR beta chain originates from a study of glioma-infiltrating T cells after dendritic cell vaccination. The overall study: Patients had newly diagnosed or recurrent glioblastoma and received dendritic cell vaccines. The vaccine used monocyte-derived dendritic cells pulsed overnight with autologous tumor lysate.

The PCR used 60 V beta and 13 J beta primers. TCRdb keeps only in-frame clones here, not all; method: immunoSEQ multiplex PCR. This table has 95,000 or so clones, about 84% appearing once. The CDR3 sequence is 11 residues long. CDR1 and CDR2 (germline): SEHNR, FQNEAQ (reference sequence). Trimming cost V 2 bases and J 7 bases, with 5 bases left between them. The source is a human donor with glioblastoma. Source: blood, taken before dendritic cell vaccination. The rearrangement uses TRBV7-9 and TRBJ1-1; D unresolved. The CDR3 loop reads CASSLTVEAFF. CDR3 nucleotide sequence: TGTGCCAGCAGCTTAACAGTTGAAGCTTTCTTT.